Below, one TCR beta chain is given with its context. Its antigen is currently unknown. This specimen belongs to a study of T cell responses to AZD1222 COVID-19 vaccine. In the study overall: Second-dose recipients at about 4 or about 12 weeks were treated as one pooled group.

The germline V gene has CDR1 MNHEY and CDR2 SMNVEV (reference sequence). This CDR3 region has 13 residues. V gave up 2 bases and J gave up 8 bases, with 9 bases separating them. Study-wide findings and caveats: Sampled repertoires all dated from after the peak T cell response. Among the donors, most were white British and more were female, and clonal diversity was possibly underestimated.

Assay used: immunoSEQ multiplex PCR; TCRdb lists only in-frame clones, some missing. Among about 100,000 clones listed, roughly nine tenths were seen once. The receptor was isolated from an adult in good health. The rearrangement links TRBV27 to TRBJ1-4; tentatively, D is TRBD1 (6 bases). The sequencing here drew on peripheral blood, taken on day 0 of AZD1222 vaccination. In DNA form, the CDR3 reads TGTGCCAGCAGTTTAATGGACAGCGAAAAACTGTTTTTT. Translation gives CASSLMDSEKLFF.